The source of this T cell receptor beta chain is a study of T cell clonality in common variable immunodeficiency. Whole-study results and caveats: CVID patient heterogeneity limited repertoire-clinical complication correlations.

CDR3 length: 14 residues. This clone was counted many times. Its antigen remains unknown. One junction end disagrees with the germline gene, perhaps due to a read error. The CDR3 end lies 3 residues beyond the end of the read and is filled in from the germline J gene. Sequencing input was equivalent genomic DNA from CVID and controls. Produced via immunoSEQ multiplex PCR; TCRdb's table is partial and in-frame only. Listed for the sample are approximately 37,000 clones, none seen a single time. The sequencing input was peripheral blood mononuclear cells. This sequence joins TRBV12-3 or TRBV12-4 and TRBJ2-3; D might be TRBD1 (6 bases). The receptor was derived from a person between 18 and 75 years old in good health. The DNA read from the CDR3 is TGTGCCAGCAGACAGGGTTTGGGCACAGATGCG. Its protein product is CASRQGLGTDA. The whole CDR3 protein is CASRQGLGTDAQYF.